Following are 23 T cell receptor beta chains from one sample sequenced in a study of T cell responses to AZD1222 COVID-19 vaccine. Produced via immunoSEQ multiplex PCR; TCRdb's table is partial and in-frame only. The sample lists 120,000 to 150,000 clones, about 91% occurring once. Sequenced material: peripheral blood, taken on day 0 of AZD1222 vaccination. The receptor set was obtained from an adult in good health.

The CDR3 is CASRQVSTEAFF. CDR3 in DNA: TGTGCCAGTCGACAGGTGAGCACTGAAGCTTTCTTT. The chain uses TRBV2 and TRBJ1-1; the D gene is possibly TRBD1 (6 bases). V lost 9 bases, J lost 4 bases, and 12 bases lay in between. This CDR3 is built from 12 residues. Germline CDR1 is SNHLY and CDR2 is FYNNEI.

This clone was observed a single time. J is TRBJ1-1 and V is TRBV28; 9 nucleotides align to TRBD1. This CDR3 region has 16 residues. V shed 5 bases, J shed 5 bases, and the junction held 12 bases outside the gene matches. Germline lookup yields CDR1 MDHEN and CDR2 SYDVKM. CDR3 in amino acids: CASSPGQGKGRTEAFF. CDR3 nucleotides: TGTGCCAGCAGTCCGGGACAGGGTAAAGGGCGAACTGAAGCTTTCTTT.

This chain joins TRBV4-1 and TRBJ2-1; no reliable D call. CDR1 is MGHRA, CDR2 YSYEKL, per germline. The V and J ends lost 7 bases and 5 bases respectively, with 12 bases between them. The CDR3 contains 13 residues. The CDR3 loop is CASKKSADNEQFF. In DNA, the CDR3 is TGCGCCAGCAAAAAGAGCGCCGACAATGAGCAGTTCTTC.

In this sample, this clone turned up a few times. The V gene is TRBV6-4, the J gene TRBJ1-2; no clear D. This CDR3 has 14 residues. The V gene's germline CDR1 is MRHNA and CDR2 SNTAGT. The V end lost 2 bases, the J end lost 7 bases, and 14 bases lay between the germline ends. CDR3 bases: TGTGCCAGCAGTGACACCAACAAGGGTGGTGGCTACACCTTC. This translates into CASSDTNKGGGYTF.

In DNA form, the CDR3 reads TGTGCCACCAGCACAGCGGGGGGCTACAATGAGCAGTTCTTC. Its protein product is CATSTAGGYNEQFF. The V and J genes are TRBV15 and TRBJ2-1; 9 bases are a match to TRBD2. Germline V gene lookup returns CDR1 LNHNV and CDR2 YYDKDF (reference sequence). The CDR3 is made up of 14 amino acids. V was pared by 4 bases and J by 3 bases, with 1 base of the junction left unmatched.

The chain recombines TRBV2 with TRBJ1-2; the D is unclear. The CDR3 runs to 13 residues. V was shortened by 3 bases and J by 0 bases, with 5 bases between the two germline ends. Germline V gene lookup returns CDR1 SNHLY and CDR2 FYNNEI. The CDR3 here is CASSDSANYGYTF. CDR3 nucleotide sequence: TGTGCCAGCAGTGACTCGGCTAACTATGGCTACACCTTC.

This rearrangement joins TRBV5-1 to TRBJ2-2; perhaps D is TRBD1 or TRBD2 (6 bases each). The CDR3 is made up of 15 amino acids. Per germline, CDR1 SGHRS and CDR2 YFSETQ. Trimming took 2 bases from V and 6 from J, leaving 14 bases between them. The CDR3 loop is CASSFIPGAAGELFF. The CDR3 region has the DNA TGCGCCAGCAGCTTCATCCCGGGGGCGGCCGGGGAGCTGTTTTTT.

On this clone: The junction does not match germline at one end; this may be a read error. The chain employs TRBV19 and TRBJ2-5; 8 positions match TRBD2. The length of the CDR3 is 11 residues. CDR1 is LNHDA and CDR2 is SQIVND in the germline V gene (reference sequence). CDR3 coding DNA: TGTGCCAGTCCGGCCCCGGGGGGGCACAACTTC. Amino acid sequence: CASPAPGGHNF.

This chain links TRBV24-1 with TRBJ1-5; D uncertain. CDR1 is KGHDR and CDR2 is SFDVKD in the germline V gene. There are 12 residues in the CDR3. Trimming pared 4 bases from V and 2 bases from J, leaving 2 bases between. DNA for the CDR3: TGTGCCACCAGTGAGGGCAATCAGCCCCAGCATTTT. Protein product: CATSEGNQPQHF.

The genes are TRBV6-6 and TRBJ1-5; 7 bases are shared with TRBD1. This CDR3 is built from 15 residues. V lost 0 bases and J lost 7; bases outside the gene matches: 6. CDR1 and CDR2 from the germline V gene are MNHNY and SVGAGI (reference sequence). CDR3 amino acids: CASSYSKQGVQPQHF. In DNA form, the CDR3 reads TGTGCCAGCAGTTACTCGAAGCAGGGGGTGCAGCCCCAGCATTTT.

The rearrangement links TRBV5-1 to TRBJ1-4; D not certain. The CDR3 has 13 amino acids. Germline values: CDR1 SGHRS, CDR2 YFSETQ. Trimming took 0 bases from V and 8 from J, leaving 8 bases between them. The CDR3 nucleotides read TGCGCCAGCAGCTTGGGGGCTCGAGAAAAACTGTTTTTT. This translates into CASSLGAREKLFF.

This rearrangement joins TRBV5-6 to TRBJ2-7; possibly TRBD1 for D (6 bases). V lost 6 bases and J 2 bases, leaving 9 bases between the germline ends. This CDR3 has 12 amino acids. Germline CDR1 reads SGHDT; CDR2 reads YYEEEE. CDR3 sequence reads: CASNRETYEQYF. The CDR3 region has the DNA TGTGCCAGCAACAGGGAGACCTACGAGCAGTACTTC.

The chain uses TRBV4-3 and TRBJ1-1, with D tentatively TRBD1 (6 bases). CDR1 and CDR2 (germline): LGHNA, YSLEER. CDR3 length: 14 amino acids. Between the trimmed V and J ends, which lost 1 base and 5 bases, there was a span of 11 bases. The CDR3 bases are TGCGCCAGCAGCCAAGTAATGGGGGCGACTGAAGCTTTCTTT. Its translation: CASSQVMGATEAFF.

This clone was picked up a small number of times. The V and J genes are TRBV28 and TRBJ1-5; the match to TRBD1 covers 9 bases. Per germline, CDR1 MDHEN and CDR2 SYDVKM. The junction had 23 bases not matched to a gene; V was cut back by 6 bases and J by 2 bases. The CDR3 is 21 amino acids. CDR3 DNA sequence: TGTGCCAGCAGGGATCCTAGGGACAGGGATAAGAGAAGGTCCGGCAATCAGCCCCAGCATTTT. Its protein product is CASRDPRDRDKRRSGNQPQHF.

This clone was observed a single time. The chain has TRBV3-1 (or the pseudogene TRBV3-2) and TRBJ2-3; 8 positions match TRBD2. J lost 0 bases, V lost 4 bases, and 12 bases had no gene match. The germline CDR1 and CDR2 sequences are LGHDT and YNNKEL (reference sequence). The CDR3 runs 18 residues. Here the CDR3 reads CASSLFGAGGSSTDTQYF. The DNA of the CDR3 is TGTGCCAGCAGCCTCTTTGGGGCGGGGGGATCTAGCACAGATACGCAGTATTTT.

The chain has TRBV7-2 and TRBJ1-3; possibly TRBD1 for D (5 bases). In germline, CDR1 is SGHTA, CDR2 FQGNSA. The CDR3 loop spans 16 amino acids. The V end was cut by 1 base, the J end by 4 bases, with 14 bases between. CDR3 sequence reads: CASSLDRGRGGNTIYF. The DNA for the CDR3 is TGTGCCAGCAGCTTAGATCGGGGACGGGGAGGAAACACCATATATTTT.

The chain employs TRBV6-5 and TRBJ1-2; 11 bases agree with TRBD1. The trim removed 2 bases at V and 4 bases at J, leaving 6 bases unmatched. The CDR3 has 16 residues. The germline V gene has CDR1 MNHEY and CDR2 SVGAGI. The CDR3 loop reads CASSYGQGASSYGYTF. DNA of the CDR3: TGTGCCAGCAGTTACGGACAGGGGGCCTCATCCTATGGCTACACCTTC.

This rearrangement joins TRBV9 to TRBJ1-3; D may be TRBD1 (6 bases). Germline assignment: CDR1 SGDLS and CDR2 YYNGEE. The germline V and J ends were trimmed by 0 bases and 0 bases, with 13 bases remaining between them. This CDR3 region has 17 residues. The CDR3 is CASSVGVGRGSGNTIYF. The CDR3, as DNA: TGTGCCAGCAGCGTAGGGGTAGGCAGGGGCTCTGGAAACACCATATATTTT.

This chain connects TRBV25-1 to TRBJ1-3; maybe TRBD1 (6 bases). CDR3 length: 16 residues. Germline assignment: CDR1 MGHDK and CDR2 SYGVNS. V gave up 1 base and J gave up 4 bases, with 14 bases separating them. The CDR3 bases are TGTGCCAGCAGTGAATCCGGGGGGCCGGGGGGAAACACCATATATTTT. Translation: CASSESGGPGGNTIYF.

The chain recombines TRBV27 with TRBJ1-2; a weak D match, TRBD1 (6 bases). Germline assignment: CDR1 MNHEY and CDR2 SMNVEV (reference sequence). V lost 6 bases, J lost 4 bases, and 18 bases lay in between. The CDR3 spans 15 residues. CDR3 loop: CASRGTSHNSYGYTF. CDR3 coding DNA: TGTGCCAGCAGGGGGACAAGCCATAATTCCTATGGCTACACCTTC.

CDR3 protein: CASSLQGTVSSTDTQYF. CDR3 coding DNA: TGTGCCAGCAGCTTACAAGGAACCGTTTCTAGCACAGATACGCAGTATTTT. J is TRBJ2-3 and V is TRBV7-2; D remains unclear. The germline V gene encodes CDR1 SGHTA and CDR2 FQGNSA. Trimming pared 2 bases from V and 0 bases from J, leaving 15 bases between. CDR3 length: 17 residues.

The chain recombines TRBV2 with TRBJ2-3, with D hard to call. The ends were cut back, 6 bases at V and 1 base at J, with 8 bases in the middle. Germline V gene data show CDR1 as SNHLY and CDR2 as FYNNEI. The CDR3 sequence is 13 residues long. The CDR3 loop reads CASSQPGTDTQYF. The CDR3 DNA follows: TGTGCCAGCAGCCAACCCGGCACAGATACGCAGTATTTT.

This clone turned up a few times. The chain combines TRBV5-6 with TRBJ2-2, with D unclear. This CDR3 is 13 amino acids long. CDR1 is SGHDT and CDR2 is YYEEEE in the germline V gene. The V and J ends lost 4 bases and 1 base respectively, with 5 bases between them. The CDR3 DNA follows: TGTGCCAGCAGCCGGCGGAACACCGGGGAGCTGTTTTTT. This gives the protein CASSRRNTGELFF.